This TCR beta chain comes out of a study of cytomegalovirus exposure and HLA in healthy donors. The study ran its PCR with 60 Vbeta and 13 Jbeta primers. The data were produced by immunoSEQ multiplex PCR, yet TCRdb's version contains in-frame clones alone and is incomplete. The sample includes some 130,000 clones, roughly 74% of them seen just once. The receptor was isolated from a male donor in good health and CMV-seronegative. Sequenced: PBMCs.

CDR3 protein: CSVPGPLGAYEQYF. For the CDR3, the DNA is TGCAGCGTTCCCGGGCCCCTAGGGGCATACGAGCAGTACTTC. The chain recombines TRBV29-1 with TRBJ2-7, with D possibly matching TRBD1 (5 bases). This CDR3 has 14 residues. Germline V gives CDR1 SQVTM, CDR2 ANQGSEA. V was trimmed by 5 bases and J by 4 bases, leaving 18 bases between them.